This T cell receptor beta chain was sequenced during a study of T cell repertoires in cytomegalovirus infection (dated by TCRdb to about 2019). Notes on the research overall: Peptide stimulations targeted recently identified HLA-C-restricted CMV epitopes, whose presentation resists viral immunomodulation, together with well-studied HLA-B-restricted epitopes. The HLA type of each donor mattered for the analysis, because public TCR beta signatures pointed to carriage of CMV infection along with the matching HLA type. On the study overall, not on this receptor specifically: The ex vivo response was dominated by HLA-C-restricted CMV-specific TCR beta clonotypes, which also provided the single most frequent clonotype in two of eight donors. Carriers of CMV infection plus the relevant HLA type were discriminated by the cumulative frequency of public TCR beta family members in the study cohort and in an independent roughly 340-donor cohort.

For CDR1 and CDR2, the germline V gene lists SGHVT and SQSDAQ. V is cut by 5 bases and J by 0 bases, and the space between the germline ends is 10 bases. Taken from cysteine to phenylalanine, the CDR3 has 14 residues. This entry keeps only the CDR3 DNA: 42 bases, framed from base 1. What the treatment or condition label conveys for this sample: in vitro stimulation with specific CMV peptide epitopes to enrich CMV-specific T cells. Points on this clonotype: Its antigen is unknown. Per-base quality was not reported, and no clone a single base away is much larger than it.

The sequencer was an Illumina HiSeq 1500. TCRdb reanalyzed the raw reads on its own, using fastp at Q25 for trimming and MiXCR for clone calling, and kept in-frame beta chains. Rows matching on CDR3 protein sequence are summarized as one entry with the most common DNA and genes. The sample data list about a million distinct CDR3 sequences, and roughly 30% of these were observed just once. Together, the top ten hold 11% to 15% of the sample. The sequences come from cultured CD8+ T cells from PBMCs, collected from culture after CMV antigen stimulation. The chain joins TRBV7-4 to TRBJ2-5, with a weak D call of TRBD2 (5 bases match). The TCR originated in a human donor in good health (CMV status not recorded). Some clones in this sample may be carry-over from other donors' samples. In nucleotide form, the sequence is TGTGCCAGCAGCCCAGAGGACTACCAAGAGACCCAGTACTTC. It codes for CASSPEDYQETQYF.